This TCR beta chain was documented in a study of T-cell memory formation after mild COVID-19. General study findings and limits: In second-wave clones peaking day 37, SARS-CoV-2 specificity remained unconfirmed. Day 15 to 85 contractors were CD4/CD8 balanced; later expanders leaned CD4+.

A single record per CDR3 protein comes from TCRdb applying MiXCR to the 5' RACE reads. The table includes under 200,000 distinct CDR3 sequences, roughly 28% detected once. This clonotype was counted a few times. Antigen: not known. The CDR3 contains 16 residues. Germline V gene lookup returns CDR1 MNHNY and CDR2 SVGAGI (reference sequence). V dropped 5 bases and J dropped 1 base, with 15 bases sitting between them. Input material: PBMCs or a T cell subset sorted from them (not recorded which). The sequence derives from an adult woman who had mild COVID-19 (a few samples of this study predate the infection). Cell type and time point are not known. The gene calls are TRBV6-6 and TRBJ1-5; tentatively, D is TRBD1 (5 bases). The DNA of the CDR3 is TGTGCCAGCAGTCCCCGGACACTAGCCAGCAATCAGCCCCAGCATTTT. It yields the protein CASSPRTLASNQPQHF.